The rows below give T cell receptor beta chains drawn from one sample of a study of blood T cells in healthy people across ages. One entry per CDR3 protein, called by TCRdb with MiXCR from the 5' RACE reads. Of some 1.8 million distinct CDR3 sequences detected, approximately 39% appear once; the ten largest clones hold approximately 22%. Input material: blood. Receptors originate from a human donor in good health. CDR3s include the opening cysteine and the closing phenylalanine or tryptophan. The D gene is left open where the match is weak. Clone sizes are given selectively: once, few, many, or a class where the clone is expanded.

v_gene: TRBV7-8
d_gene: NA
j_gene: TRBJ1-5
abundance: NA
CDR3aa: CASSVRFSGNQPQHF
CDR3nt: TGTGCCAGCAGCGTGCGGTTTTCGGGCAATCAGCCCCAGCATTTT

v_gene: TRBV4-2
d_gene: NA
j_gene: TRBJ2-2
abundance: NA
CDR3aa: CASSQGTLITGELFF
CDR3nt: TGTGCCAGCAGCCAAGGTACCCTAATCACCGGGGAGCTGTTTTTT

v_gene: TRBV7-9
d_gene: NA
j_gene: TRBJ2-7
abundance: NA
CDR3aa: CASSTLQVRGEQYF
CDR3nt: TGTGCCAGCAGCACCCTACAAGTCAGGGGCGAGCAGTACTTC

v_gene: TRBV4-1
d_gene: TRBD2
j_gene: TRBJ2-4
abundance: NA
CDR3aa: CASSQGPTSGGTSYEQYF
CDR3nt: TGCGCCAGCAGCCAAGGGCCGACTAGCGGGGGAACCTCCTATGAGCAGTACTTC

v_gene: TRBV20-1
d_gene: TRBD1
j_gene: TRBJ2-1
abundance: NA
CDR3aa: CSAKGQGSYNEQFF
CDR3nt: TGCAGTGCGAAGGGACAGGGCAGCTACAATGAGCAGTTCTTC

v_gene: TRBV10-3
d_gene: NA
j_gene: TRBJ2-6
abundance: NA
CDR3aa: CAARTASLPGANVLTF
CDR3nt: TGTGCCGCGCGGACCGCTTCTCTCCCTGGGGCCAACGTCCTGACTTTC

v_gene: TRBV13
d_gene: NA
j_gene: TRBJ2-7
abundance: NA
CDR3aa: CASSTESTYEQYF
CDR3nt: TGTGCCAGCAGCACGGAAAGCACCTACGAGCAGTACTTC

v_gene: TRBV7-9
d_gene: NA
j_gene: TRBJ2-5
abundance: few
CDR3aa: CASSPEGADVDRETQYF
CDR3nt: TGTGCCAGCAGCCCGGAGGGCGCGGATGTCGATCGGGAGACCCAGTACTTC

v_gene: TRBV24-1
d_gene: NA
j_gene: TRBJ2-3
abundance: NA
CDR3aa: CATMSADTQYF
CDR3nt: TGTGCCACCATGTCCGCTGATACGCAGTATTTT

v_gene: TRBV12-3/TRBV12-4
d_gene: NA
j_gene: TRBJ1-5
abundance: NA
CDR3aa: CASSLRIGNQPQHF
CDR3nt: TGTGCCAGCAGTTTAAGAATCGGCAATCAGCCCCAGCATTTT

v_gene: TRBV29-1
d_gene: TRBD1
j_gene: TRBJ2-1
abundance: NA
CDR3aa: CSVESGTGRSNEQFF
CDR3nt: TGCAGCGTTGAGTCCGGGACAGGGCGTTCAAATGAGCAGTTCTTC

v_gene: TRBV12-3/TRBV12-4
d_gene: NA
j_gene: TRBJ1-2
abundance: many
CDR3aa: CASTLRQARGYTF
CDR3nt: TGTGCCAGCACCCTTAGACAGGCCCGGGGCTACACCTTC

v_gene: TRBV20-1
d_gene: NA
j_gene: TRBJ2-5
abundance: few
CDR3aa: CSARNPLGYQETQYF
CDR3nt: TGCAGTGCTAGGAACCCGCTTGGGTACCAAGAGACCCAGTACTTC

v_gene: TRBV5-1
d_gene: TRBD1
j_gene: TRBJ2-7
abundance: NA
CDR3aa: CASSEGQGSNEQYF
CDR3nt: TGCGCCAGCAGTGAGGGACAGGGATCGAACGAGCAGTACTTC

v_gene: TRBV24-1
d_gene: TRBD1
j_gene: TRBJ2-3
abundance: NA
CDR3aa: CATSDGTGTGGGDTRYF
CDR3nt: TGTGCCACCAGTGATGGTACCGGGACAGGGGGCGGAGATACGCGGTATTTT

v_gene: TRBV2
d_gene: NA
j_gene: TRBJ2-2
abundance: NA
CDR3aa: CASSESGSTGERFF
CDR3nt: TGTGCCAGCAGTGAATCGGGTAGCACCGGGGAGCGGTTTTTT

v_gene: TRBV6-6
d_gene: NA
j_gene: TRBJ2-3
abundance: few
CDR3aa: CASSTGRENTQYF
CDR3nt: TGTGCCAGCAGTACAGGACGGGAAAATACGCAGTATTTT

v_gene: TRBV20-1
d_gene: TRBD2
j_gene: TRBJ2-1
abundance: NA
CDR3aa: CSARGIAGGLIPDEQFF
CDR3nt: TGCAGTGCTAGAGGGATAGCGGGGGGGCTAATTCCCGATGAGCAGTTCTTC

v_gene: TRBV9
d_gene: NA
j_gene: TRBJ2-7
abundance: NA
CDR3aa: CASSVEGSGLIYEQYF
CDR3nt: TGTGCCAGCAGCGTAGAGGGGTCAGGTTTGATCTACGAGCAGTACTTC

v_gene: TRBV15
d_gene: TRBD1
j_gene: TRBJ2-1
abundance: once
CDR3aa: CATSTTGLSYNEQFF
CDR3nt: TGTGCCACCAGCACGACAGGGCTCTCCTACAATGAGCAGTTCTTC

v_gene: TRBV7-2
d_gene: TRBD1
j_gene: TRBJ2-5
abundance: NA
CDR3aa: CASSVGQGAREQYF
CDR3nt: TGTGCCAGCAGCGTGGGACAGGGGGCGCGGGAGCAGTACTTC

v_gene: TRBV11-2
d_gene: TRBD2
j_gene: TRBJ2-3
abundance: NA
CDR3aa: CTSSLAASGGNTDTQYF
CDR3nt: TGTACCAGCAGTCTTGCGGCTAGCGGGGGGAACACAGATACGCAGTATTTT

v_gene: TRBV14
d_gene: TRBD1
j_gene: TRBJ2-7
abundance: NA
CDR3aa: CASSPGQLAYEQYF
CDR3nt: TGTGCCAGCAGCCCGGGACAGCTAGCCTACGAGCAGTACTTC

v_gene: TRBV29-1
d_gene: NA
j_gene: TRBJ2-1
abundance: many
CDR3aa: CSVARTSSYNEQFF
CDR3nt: TGCAGCGTTGCCAGGACAAGCTCCTACAATGAGCAGTTCTTC

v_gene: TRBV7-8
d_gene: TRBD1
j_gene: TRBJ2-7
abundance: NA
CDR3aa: CASSIPGTAYEQYF
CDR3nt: TGTGCCAGCAGCATCCCCGGGACAGCCTACGAGCAGTACTTC

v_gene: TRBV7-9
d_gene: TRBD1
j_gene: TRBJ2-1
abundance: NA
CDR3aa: CASETGTANNEQFF
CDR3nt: TGTGCCAGCGAAACCGGGACAGCAAACAATGAGCAGTTCTTC

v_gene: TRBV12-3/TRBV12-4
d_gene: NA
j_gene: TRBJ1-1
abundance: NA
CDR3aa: CASRLGAFF
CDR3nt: TGTGCCAGCAGGCTAGGAGCTTTCTTT

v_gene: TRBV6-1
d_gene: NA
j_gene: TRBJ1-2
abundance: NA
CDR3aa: CASSIQGWITYTF
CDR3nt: TGTGCCAGCAGCATACAGGGTTGGATAACCTACACCTTC

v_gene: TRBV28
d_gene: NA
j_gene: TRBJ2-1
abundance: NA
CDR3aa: CASSPASGPTYNEQFF
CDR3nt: TGTGCCAGCAGCCCCGCGTCGGGGCCGACCTACAATGAGCAGTTCTTC

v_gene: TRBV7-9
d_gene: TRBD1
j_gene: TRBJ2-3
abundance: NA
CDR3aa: CASSSRDRATDTQYF
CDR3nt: TGTGCCAGCAGCTCCCGGGACAGGGCAACAGATACGCAGTATTTT

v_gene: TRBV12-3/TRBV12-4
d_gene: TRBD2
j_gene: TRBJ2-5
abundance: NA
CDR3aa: CASSLGGAGEETQYF
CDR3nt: TGTGCCAGCAGTTTGGGGGGAGCGGGGGAAGAGACCCAGTACTTC

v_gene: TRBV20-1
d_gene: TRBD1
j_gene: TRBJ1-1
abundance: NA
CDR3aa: CSAPRGGRRGNTEAFF
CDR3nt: TGCAGTGCCCCGAGAGGGGGCCGCAGGGGGAACACTGAAGCTTTCTTT

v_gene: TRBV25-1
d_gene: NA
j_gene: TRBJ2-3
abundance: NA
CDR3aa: CASSETDPWDTQYF
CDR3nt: TGTGCCAGCAGTGAAACGGACCCCTGGGATACGCAGTATTTT

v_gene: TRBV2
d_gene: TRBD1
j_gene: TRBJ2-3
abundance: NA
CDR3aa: CAGSETGGAGLGNTQYF
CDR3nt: TGTGCCGGCAGTGAAACAGGGGGCGCCGGATTAGGGAATACGCAGTATTTT

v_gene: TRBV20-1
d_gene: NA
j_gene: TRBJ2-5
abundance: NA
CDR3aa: CSARSPGRLETQYF
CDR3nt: TGCAGTGCTAGATCCCCTGGGAGGCTGGAGACCCAGTACTTC

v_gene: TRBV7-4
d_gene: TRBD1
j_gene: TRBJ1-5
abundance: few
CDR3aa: CASSPSGTGVLRISNQPQHF
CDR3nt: TGTGCCAGCAGCCCGTCGGGGACAGGGGTTTTGAGAATAAGCAATCAGCCCCAGCATTTT

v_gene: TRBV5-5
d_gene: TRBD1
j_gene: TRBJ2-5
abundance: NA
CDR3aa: CASSLEGTVILTQYF
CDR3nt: TGTGCCAGCAGCTTGGAAGGGACAGTGATATTGACCCAGTACTTC

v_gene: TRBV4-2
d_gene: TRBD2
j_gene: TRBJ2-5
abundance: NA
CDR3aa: CASSQDPSGGALETQYF
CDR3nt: TGTGCCAGCAGCCAAGATCCTAGCGGGGGGGCGCTGGAGACCCAGTACTTC

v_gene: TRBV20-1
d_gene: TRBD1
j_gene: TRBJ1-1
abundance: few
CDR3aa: CSAQGQLNTEAFF
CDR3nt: TGCAGTGCCCAGGGACAGCTGAACACTGAAGCTTTCTTT

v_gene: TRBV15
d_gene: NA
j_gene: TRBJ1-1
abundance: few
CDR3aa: CATSTRGQGAFF
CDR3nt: TGTGCCACCAGCACCAGGGGTCAGGGGGCTTTCTTT

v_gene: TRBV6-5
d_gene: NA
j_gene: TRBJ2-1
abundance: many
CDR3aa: CASSNQWNEQFF
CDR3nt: TGTGCCAGCAGTAATCAGTGGAATGAGCAGTTCTTC

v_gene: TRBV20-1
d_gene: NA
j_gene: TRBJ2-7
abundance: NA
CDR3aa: CSARFTERYEQYF
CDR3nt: TGCAGTGCTAGGTTTACAGAGCGGTACGAGCAGTACTTC

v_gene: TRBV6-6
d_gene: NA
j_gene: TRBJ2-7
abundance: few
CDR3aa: CASSYFPISYEQYF
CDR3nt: TGTGCCAGCAGTTACTTTCCCATCTCCTACGAGCAGTACTTC

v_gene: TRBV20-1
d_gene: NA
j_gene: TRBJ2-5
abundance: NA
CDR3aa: CSASAPGTKEQYF
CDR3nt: TGCAGTGCTAGTGCGCCAGGGACCAAAGAGCAGTACTTC

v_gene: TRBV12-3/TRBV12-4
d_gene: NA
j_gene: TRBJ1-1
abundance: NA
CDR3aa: CASSSFGRANTEAFF
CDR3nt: TGTGCCAGCAGTTCCTTCGGACGGGCGAACACTGAAGCTTTCTTT

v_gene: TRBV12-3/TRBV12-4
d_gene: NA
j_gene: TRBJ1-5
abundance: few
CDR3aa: CASSYSGVQPQHF
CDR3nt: TGTGCCAGCAGTTATTCAGGGGTTCAGCCCCAGCATTTT

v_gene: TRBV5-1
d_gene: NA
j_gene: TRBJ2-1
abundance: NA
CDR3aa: CANTSDSTTNEQFF
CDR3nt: TGCGCCAACACCTCGGACAGTACAACTAATGAGCAGTTCTTC

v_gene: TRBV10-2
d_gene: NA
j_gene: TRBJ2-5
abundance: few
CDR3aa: CATTIVGAQYF
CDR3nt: TGCGCCACCACTATAGTTGGGGCCCAGTACTTC

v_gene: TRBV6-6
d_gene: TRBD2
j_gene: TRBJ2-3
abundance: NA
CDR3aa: CASSSLAGGITDTQYF
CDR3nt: TGTGCCAGCAGCTCCTTAGCGGGGGGAATCACAGATACGCAGTATTTT

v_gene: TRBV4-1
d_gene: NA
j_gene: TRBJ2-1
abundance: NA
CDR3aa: CASSLSGRFYNEQFF
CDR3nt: TGCGCCAGCAGCCTTAGCGGAAGGTTCTACAATGAGCAGTTCTTC